One TCR beta chain is described in this entry. The source of the sample is a study of control samples from healthy donors and cancer patients. Germline CDR1 reads KGHDR; CDR2 reads SFDVKD. The CDR3 is made up of 15 amino acids. J was trimmed by 0 bases and V by 4 bases; bases with no gene match: 4. The protocol was immunoSEQ multiplex PCR, while the TCRdb copy is restricted to in-frame clones and leaves out a portion. This table has around 90,000 clones, 86% appearing once. The chain couples TRBV24-1 to TRBJ1-2; 7 positions match TRBD1. Sequencing was performed on blood. The receptor's source is a man younger than 45 in good health. The CDR3 DNA follows: TGTGCCACCAGTGACCCGGGACAGTCTAACTATGGCTACACCTTC. Encoded protein: CATSDPGQSNYGYTF.